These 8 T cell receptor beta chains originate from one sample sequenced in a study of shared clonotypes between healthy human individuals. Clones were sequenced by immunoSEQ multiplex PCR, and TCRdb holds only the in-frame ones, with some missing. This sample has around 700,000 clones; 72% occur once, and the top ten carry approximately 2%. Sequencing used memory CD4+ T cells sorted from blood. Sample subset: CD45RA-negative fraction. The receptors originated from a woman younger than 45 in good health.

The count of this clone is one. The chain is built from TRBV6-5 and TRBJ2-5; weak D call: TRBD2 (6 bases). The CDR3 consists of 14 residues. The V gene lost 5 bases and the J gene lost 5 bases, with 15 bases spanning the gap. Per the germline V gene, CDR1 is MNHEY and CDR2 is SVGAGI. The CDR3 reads CASSKSGTLETQYF. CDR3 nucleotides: TGTGCCAGCAGTAAATCCGGGACTCTGGAGACCCAGTACTTC.

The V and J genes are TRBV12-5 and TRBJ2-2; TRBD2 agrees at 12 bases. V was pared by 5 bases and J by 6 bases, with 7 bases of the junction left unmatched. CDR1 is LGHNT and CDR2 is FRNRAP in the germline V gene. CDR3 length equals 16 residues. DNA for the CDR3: TGTGCTAGTGGTCTCCGGACTAGCGGGGTTCCCGGGGAGCTGTTTTTT. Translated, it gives CASGLRTSGVPGELFF.

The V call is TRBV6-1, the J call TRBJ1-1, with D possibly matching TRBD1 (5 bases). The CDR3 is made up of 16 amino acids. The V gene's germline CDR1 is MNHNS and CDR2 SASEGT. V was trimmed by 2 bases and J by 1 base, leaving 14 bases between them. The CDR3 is CASSEPPGTGNTEAFF. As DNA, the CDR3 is TGTGCCAGCAGTGAACCCCCCGGAACAGGGAACACTGAAGCTTTCTTT.

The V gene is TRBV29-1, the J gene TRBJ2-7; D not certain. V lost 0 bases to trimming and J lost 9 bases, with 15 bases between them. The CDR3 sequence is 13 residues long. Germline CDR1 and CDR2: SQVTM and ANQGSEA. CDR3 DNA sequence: TGCAGCGTTGAAGAAGGGTGGGCAGGCGGGCAGTACTTC. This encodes CSVEEGWAGGQYF.

The CDR3 sequence is CACSSSTGYDGGYTF. For the CDR3, the DNA is TGTGCCTGTAGCTCTTCGACAGGGTATGATGGTGGCTACACCTTC. This chain uses TRBV6-5 with TRBJ1-2; 7 bases are a match to TRBD1. The junction had 19 bases not matched to a gene; V was cut back by 11 bases and J by 7 bases. Per germline, CDR1 MNHEY and CDR2 SVGAGI. The CDR3 has 15 amino acids.

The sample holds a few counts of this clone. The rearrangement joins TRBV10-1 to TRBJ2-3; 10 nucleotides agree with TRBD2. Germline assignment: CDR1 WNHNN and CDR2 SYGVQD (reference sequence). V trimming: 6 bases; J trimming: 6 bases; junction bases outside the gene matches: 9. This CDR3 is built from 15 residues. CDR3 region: CASSARTSGLDTQYF. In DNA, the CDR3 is TGCGCCAGCAGCGCCCGGACTAGCGGACTGGATACGCAGTATTTT.

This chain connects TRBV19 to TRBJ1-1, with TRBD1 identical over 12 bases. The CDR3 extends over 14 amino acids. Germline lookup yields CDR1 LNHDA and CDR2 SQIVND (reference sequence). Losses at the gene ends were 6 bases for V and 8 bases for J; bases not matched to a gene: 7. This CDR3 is CASRTGTGGPEAFF. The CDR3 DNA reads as TGTGCCAGTAGGACGGGGACAGGGGGCCCCGAAGCTTTCTTT.

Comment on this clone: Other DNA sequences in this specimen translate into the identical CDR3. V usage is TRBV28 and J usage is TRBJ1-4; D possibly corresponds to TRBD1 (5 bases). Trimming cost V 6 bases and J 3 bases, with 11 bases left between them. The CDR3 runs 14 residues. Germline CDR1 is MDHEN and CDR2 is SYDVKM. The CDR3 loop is CASRTGTANEKLFF. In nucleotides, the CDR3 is TGTGCCAGCAGAACCGGGACCGCTAATGAAAAACTGTTTTTT.